Following are 20 T cell receptor beta chains from one sample sequenced in a study of blood T cell repertoires in COVID-19. Profiling relied on immunoSEQ multiplex PCR, and the TCRdb table lists in-frame clones only, not all of them. The data hold about 200,000 clones, with 80% to 90% observed a single time. Material for sequencing was PBMCs or T cells enriched from blood (not recorded which). All receptors derive from a woman between 45 and 60 years old who had been exposed to COVID-19.

CDR3 sequence (DNA): TGTGCCAGCAGCGGAGGGGTCTCCCCAAGGCCAGAGACCCAGTACTTC. Translated, it gives CASSGGVSPRPETQYF. The V call is TRBV25-1, the J call TRBJ2-5; tentative D call: TRBD2 (6 bases). The CDR3 is 16 residues long. Germline V gene lookup returns CDR1 MGHDK and CDR2 SYGVNS. V lost 6 bases and J 4 bases, leaving 21 bases between the germline ends.

A remark on this clone: Different DNA sequences within this sample yield the same CDR3. This rearrangement joins TRBV29-1 to TRBJ1-1, with no clear D. CDR1 and CDR2 (germline): SQVTM, ANQGSEA. The CDR3 sequence is 13 residues long. The V end was cut by 3 bases, the J end by 0 bases, with 8 bases between. Here the CDR3 reads CSVEGRMNTEAFF. CDR3 sequence (DNA): TGCAGCGTTGAGGGCAGAATGAACACTGAAGCTTTCTTT.

This rearrangement joins TRBV6-5 to TRBJ1-2; 9 bases line up with TRBD1. Germline CDR1 MNHEY, CDR2 SVGAGI. The J segment lost 7 bases and the V segment lost 6 bases, leaving 6 bases of the junction unmatched. The CDR3 contains 13 residues. As DNA, the CDR3 is TGTGCCAGCAGCCGTAGACAGGGGGGTGGCTACACCTTC. Translating gives CASSRRQGGGYTF.

This chain links TRBV6-5 with TRBJ1-1, with 8 bases lining up with TRBD1. This CDR3 has 14 residues. Germline lookup yields CDR1 MNHEY and CDR2 SVGAGI. The V gene end was trimmed by 7 bases and the J gene end by 2 bases; junction bases not matched to a gene: 6. The chain's CDR3 is CASTMDRANTEAFF. Here the CDR3 DNA reads TGTGCCAGCACAATGGACAGGGCAAACACTGAAGCTTTCTTT.

The genes are TRBV3-1 (or the pseudogene TRBV3-2) and TRBJ2-5; 7 nucleotides align to TRBD1. The J segment lost 5 bases and the V segment lost 4 bases, leaving 7 bases of the junction unmatched. In germline, CDR1 is LGHDT, CDR2 YNNKEL (reference sequence). The CDR3 loop spans 14 amino acids. CDR3 protein: CASSLADREETQYF. CDR3 in DNA: TGTGCCAGCAGCCTCGCCGACAGGGAGGAGACCCAGTACTTC.

The V and J genes are TRBV29-1 and TRBJ1-2, with 10 positions matching TRBD1. The germline CDR1 and CDR2 sequences are SQVTM and ANQGSEA. This CDR3 comprises 11 residues. With 7 bases clipped from V and 11 bases from J, the junction kept 7 bases outside the gene matches. The CDR3 DNA reads as TGCAGCGCAGGGACAGGGGAAGGTTACACCTTC. The encoded protein is CSAGTGEGYTF. Looking up the rest from reference TRBV29-1 and TRBJ1-2 gives the full variable domain: SAVISQKPSRDICQRGTSLTIQCQVDSQVTMMFWYRQQPGQSLTLIATANQGSEATYESGFVIDKFPISRPNLTFSTLTVSNMSPEDSSIYLCSAGTGEGYTFGSGTRLTVV.

This chain connects TRBV29-1 to TRBJ2-1; unclear D gene. This CDR3 comprises 12 residues. Germline V gene sequence: CDR1 SQVTM, CDR2 ANQGSEA. Between the trimmed V and J ends, which lost 2 bases and 8 bases, there was a span of 10 bases. The DNA for the CDR3 is TGCAGCGTTGAATCGGGTCACGATGAGCAGTTCTTC. Amino acids: CSVESGHDEQFF.

V is TRBV28 and J is TRBJ1-2; D might be TRBD1 (6 bases). Germline V gene lookup returns CDR1 MDHEN and CDR2 SYDVKM. Trimming left V 7 bases short and J 8 bases short, with 20 bases between. CDR3 size: 14 residues. The CDR3 DNA follows: TGTGCCAGCACCCCAGGTCTGGGGGCGCGGGGCTACACCTTC. Translated, it gives CASTPGLGARGYTF.

V is TRBV28 and J is TRBJ1-5; TRBD1 matches 7 bases. The J segment lost 2 bases and the V segment lost 3 bases, leaving 1 base of the junction unmatched. CDR1 MDHEN and CDR2 SYDVKM come from the germline V gene. The CDR3 length is 14 residues. CDR3 bases: TGTGCCAGCAGTTTTGGGACAGGCAATCAGCCCCAGCATTTT. It specifies CASSFGTGNQPQHF.

The CDR3 reads CASSFGFSSTDTQYF. The CDR3 nucleotides read TGTGCCAGCAGTTTCGGGTTCTCTAGCACAGATACGCAGTATTTT. This rearrangement joins TRBV27 to TRBJ2-3, with unresolved D. The CDR3 is 15 amino acids. Trimming cost V 3 bases and J 0 bases, with 10 bases left between them. CDR1 and CDR2 (germline): MNHEY, SMNVEV (reference sequence).

This clone was counted a single time. This chain uses TRBV18 with TRBJ2-5; TRBD1 matches at 7 bases. Germline trimming cut 3 bases from V and 0 bases from J; bases unmatched to any gene: 13. The CDR3 is 18 amino acids. Looked up from germline, CDR1 is KGHSH and CDR2 is LQKENI. Here the CDR3 DNA reads TGTGCCAGCTCACCCAGACAGGGTAGTTACCAAAACCAAGAGACCCAGTACTTC. Translation: CASSPRQGSYQNQETQYF.

DNA for the CDR3: TGTGCCAGCGGTTTGAACGGGGGCACTGAAGCTTTCTTT. Its protein is CASGLNGGTEAFF. The V call is TRBV6-5, the J call TRBJ1-1, with a possible D match to TRBD1 (5 bases). Germline V gene data show CDR1 as MNHEY and CDR2 as SVGAGI. Trimming took off 8 bases at V and 4 bases at J, with 14 bases between the two ends. The CDR3 totals 13 residues.

The chain couples TRBV10-2 to TRBJ1-2; D possibly corresponds to TRBD1 (6 bases). V was cut by 0 bases and J by 9 bases, with 11 bases left in between. Germline V gene data show CDR1 as WSHSY and CDR2 as SAAADI. The CDR3 loop spans 13 amino acids. The CDR3 DNA reads as TGCGCCAGCAGTGAGTCCAACAGGGATAGCTACACCTTC. Protein sequence: CASSESNRDSYTF.

This chain uses TRBV14 with TRBJ2-1; the D gene is possibly TRBD2 (7 bases). Trimming took off 4 bases at V and 8 bases at J, with 12 bases between the two ends. The CDR3 covers 13 residues. Looked up from germline, CDR1 is SGHDN and CDR2 is FVKESK. The DNA of the CDR3 is TGTGCCAGCAGCCTCCGGGGGGCACATGAGCAGTTCTTC. Its translation: CASSLRGAHEQFF.

V gene TRBV2 combines with J gene TRBJ2-3; D unclear. The V end lost 3 bases, the J end lost 6 bases, and 10 bases lay between the germline ends. This CDR3 region has 13 residues. Germline CDR1 and CDR2: SNHLY and FYNNEI. The CDR3 DNA reads as TGTGCCAGCAGTGACCCCGAGCATGATACGCAGTATTTT. Protein: CASSDPEHDTQYF.

In its sample, this clone was seen once. CDR3 sequence: CASTGGTGGIEAFF. In DNA form, the CDR3 reads TGTGCCAGCACCGGCGGGACAGGGGGCATTGAAGCTTTCTTT. The chain couples TRBV9 to TRBJ1-1; 12 bases line up with TRBD1. The CDR3 has 14 residues. CDR1 SGDLS and CDR2 YYNGEE come from the germline V gene. V lost 6 bases and J lost 7; bases outside the gene matches: 7.

This chain links TRBV2 with TRBJ1-6; perhaps TRBD1 as D (5 bases). This CDR3 has 17 residues. Germline CDR1 and CDR2: SNHLY and FYNNEI. V lost 3 bases and J 7 bases, leaving 19 bases between the germline ends. CDR3 protein: CASSEAGQGTVNSPLHF. CDR3 coding DNA: TGTGCCAGCAGTGAGGCAGGTCAGGGAACCGTAAATTCACCCCTCCACTTT.

The chain recombines TRBV7-8 with TRBJ1-5, with D maybe TRBD1 (6 bases). The CDR3 covers 15 residues. Trimming cost V 1 base and J 5 bases, with 12 bases left between them. Germline CDR1 is SGHVS and CDR2 is FQNEAQ. In DNA form, the CDR3 reads TGTGCCAGCAGCTTAGGAAACAGGGTTCATCAGCCCCAGCATTTT. Protein sequence: CASSLGNRVHQPQHF.

The chain has TRBV2 and TRBJ2-2; possible D gene TRBD1, 6 bases. The CDR3 consists of 15 residues. Trimming removed 6 bases from V and 7 bases from J, with 18 bases in between. The germline gives CDR1 SNHLY, CDR2 FYNNEI. CDR3 nucleotide sequence: TGTGCCAGCAGGGACACAGGGATCAGACACGGGGAGCTGTTTTTT. Protein sequence: CASRDTGIRHGELFF.

This chain connects TRBV27 to TRBJ1-2; a possible D gene is TRBD1 (5 bases). Trimming left V 0 bases short and J 8 bases short, with 10 bases between. Germline CDR1 is MNHEY and CDR2 is SMNVEV (reference sequence). The CDR3 loop spans 13 amino acids. The CDR3 loop reads CASSLSRGDGYTF. For the CDR3, the DNA is TGTGCCAGCAGTTTATCACGGGGGGACGGCTACACCTTC.